The clone carrying this TCR beta chain was counted at least ten times. Its specificity is unknown. Germline assignment: CDR1 WSHSY and CDR2 SAAADI. V lost 2 bases, J lost 6 bases, and 6 bases stayed unmatched. The CDR3 has 14 amino acids. TCRdb itself ran the 5' RACE reads through MiXCR, one entry per CDR3 protein. The sample has 7,500 to 8,500 distinct CDR3 sequences, under 9% seen once. The sample comes from a study of spatial heterogeneity in lung cancer. The time point was: sample taken at primary tumor resection. Untreated early-stage non-small cell lung cancer patients, around 70 in total, were the donors. Findings and caveats of the study: Counts of expanded intratumoral alpha and beta TCRs tracked tumor mutation counts. Nonsynonymous mutations, ubiquitous and regional, were tracked respectively by counts of ubiquitous and regional expanded TCRs.

The receptor comes from a male donor with early-stage non-small cell lung cancer. The material sequenced was lung tumor tissue, taken at surgery. The chain links TRBV10-2 to TRBJ2-7, with TRBD2 matching over 8 bases. The CDR3 region has the DNA TGCGCCAGCAGTGAGGCCTTCCGGGAGGGCGAGCAGTACTTC. The encoded protein is CASSEAFREGEQYF.